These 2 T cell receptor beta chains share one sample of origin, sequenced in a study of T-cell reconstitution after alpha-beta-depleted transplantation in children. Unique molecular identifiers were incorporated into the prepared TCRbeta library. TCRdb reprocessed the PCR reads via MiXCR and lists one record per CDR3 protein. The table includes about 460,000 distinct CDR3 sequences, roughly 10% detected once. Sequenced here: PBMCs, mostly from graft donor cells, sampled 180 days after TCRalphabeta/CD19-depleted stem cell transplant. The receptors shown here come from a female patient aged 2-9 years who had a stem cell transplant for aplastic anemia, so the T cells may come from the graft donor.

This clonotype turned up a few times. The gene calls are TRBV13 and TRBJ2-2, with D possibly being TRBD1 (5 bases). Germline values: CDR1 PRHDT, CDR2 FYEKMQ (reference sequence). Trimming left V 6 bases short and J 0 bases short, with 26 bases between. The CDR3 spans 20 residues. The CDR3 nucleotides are TGTGCCAGCAGTCCTACGGGTCTCGGGTGGTCGACAGCGAACACCGGGGAGCTGTTTTTT. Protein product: CASSPTGLGWSTANTGELFF.

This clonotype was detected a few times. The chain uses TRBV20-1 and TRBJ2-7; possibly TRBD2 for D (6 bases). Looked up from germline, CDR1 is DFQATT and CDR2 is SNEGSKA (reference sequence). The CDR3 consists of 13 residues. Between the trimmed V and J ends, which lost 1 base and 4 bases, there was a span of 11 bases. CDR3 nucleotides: TGCAGTGCTAGAGGGCGGGATCGGTACGAGCAGTACGTC. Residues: CSARGRDRYEQYV.